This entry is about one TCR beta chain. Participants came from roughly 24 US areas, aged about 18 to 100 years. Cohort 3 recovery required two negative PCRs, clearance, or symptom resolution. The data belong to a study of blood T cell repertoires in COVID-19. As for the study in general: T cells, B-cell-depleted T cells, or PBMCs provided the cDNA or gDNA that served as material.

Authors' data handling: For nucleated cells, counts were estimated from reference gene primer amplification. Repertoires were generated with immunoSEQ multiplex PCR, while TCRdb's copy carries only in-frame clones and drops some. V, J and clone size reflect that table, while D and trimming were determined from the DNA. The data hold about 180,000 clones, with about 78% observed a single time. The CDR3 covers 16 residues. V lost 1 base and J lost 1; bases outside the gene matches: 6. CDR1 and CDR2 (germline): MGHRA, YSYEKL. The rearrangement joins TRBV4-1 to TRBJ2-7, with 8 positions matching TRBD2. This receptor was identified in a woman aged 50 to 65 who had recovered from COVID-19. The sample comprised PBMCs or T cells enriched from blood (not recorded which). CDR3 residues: CASSQGPGGPSYEQYF. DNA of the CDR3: TGCGCCAGCAGCCAAGGCCCGGGAGGGCCATCCTACGAGCAGTACTTC.